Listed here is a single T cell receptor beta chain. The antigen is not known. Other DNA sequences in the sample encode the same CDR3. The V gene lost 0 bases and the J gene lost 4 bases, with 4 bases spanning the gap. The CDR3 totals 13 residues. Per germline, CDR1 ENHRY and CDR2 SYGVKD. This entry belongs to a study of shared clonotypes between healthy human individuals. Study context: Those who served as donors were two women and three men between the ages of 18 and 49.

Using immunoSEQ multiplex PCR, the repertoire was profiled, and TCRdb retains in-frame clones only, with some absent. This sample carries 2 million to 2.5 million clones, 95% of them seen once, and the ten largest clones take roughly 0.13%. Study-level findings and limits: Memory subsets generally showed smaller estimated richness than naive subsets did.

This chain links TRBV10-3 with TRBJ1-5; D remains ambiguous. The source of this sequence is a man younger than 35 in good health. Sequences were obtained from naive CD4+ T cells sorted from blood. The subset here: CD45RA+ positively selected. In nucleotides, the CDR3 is TGTGCCATCAGTGAGTCAAGGAATCAGCCCCAGCATTTT. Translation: CAISESRNQPQHF.